This is a list of T cell receptor beta chains from one sample in a study of cytomegalovirus exposure and HLA in healthy donors. Clones were read by immunoSEQ multiplex PCR, and TCRdb kept only the in-frame ones, dropping some. This table has under 150,000 clones, roughly 84% appearing once. Sequencing was performed on PBMCs. The receptors were gathered from a man aged 45-60 years in good health and CMV-seronegative. The CDR3 runs from the conserved cysteine through the conserved F or W. A D gene is named only where the DNA matches it firmly. The size entry is marked missing in some rows and otherwise reads once, few, many or a size class.

>14|TRBV6-4|.|TRBJ2-5|TRBD2
TGTGCCAGCAGTGACTTCGGGGGGGAAGAGACCCAGTACTTC
CASSDFGGEETQYF
>13|TRBV27|.|TRBJ2-7|.
TGTGCCAGCAGTGAACGGGCGGGTTACGAGCAGTACTTC
CASSERAGYEQYF
>13|TRBV19|.|TRBJ1-1|.
TGTGCCAGTAGAATGGGGGGGAACACTGAAGCTTTCTTT
CASRMGGNTEAFF
>15|TRBV30|.|TRBJ1-5|.
TGTGCCTGGAGTCTGGGTTCGGGTAGCAATCAGCCCCAGCATTTT
CAWSLGSGSNQPQHF
>14|TRBV30|.|TRBJ2-3|.
TGTGCCTGGAGTTGGGCCTCTGTCACAGATACGCAGTATTTT
CAWSWASVTDTQYF
>16|TRBV5-1|.|TRBJ2-3|TRBD2
TGCGCCAGCAGCTTTTTGGCGGGGGGTAGCACAGATACGCAGTATTTT
CASSFLAGGSTDTQYF
>12|TRBV5-1|.|TRBJ2-5|.
TGCGCCAGCAGCTCTGCGGGGGAGACCCAGTACTTC
CASSSAGETQYF
>17|TRBV2|.|TRBJ2-3|.
TGTGCCAGCAGTGAAAGGGCAGGGGCCTTGGTGACAGATACGCAGTATTTT
CASSERAGALVTDTQYF
>17|TRBV5-1|.|TRBJ1-2|TRBD1
TGCGCCAGCAGCCCCGGGACAGGGGCGCGCAGGGTATGGGGCTACACCTTC
CASSPGTGARRVWGYTF
>15|TRBV6-5|.|TRBJ2-1|.
TGTGCCAGCAGACAGACTAGGAACTCCTACAATGAGCAGTTCTTC
CASRQTRNSYNEQFF
>13|TRBV6-1|.|TRBJ1-1|.
TGTGCCAGCGGGCAGATCATGAACACTGAAGCTTTCTTT
CASGQIMNTEAFF
>14|TRBV30|.|TRBJ1-1|.
TGTGCCTGGAGTGTGGGCAGGGTGGAAACTGAAGCTTTCTTT
CAWSVGRVETEAFF
>13|TRBV2|.|TRBJ1-5|.
TGTGCCAGCAGTGAAGTGGAGGGTCAGCCCCAGCATTTT
CASSEVEGQPQHF
>15|TRBV2|.|TRBJ1-1|.
TGTGCCAGCAGGACAGGTCAAACCCTGAACACTGAAGCTTTCTTT
CASRTGQTLNTEAFF
>15|TRBV30|few|TRBJ1-3|.
TGTGCCTGGAGTGTACGAGGGAGTTCGGGAAACACCATATATTTT
CAWSVRGSSGNTIYF
>17|TRBV19|.|TRBJ2-3|TRBD1
TGTGCCAGTAGTATCGACTCCGGGACAGGGGGCACAGATACGCAGTATTTT
CASSIDSGTGGTDTQYF
>14|TRBV4-3|.|TRBJ2-5|TRBD1
TGCGCCAGCAGCCAAGTGACAGGGGGGGAGACCCAGTACTTC
CASSQVTGGETQYF
>13|TRBV6-5|.|TRBJ2-7|TRBD1
TGTGCCAGCAGTCTCGACAGGGGGGACGAGCAGTACTTC
CASSLDRGDEQYF
>15|TRBV4-1|few|TRBJ1-2|.
TGCGCCAGCAGCCAGCCTGCAGGGTCTAACTATGGCTACACCTTC
CASSQPAGSNYGYTF
>11|TRBV11-2|.|TRBJ2-3|.
TGTGCCAGCAGCTTAGATTCAGCGCAGTATTTT
CASSLDSAQYF
>13|TRBV19|.|TRBJ2-2|.
TGTGCCAGTAGTATCTCGTGGAGCGGGGAGCTGTTTTTT
CASSISWSGELFF
>16|TRBV30|.|TRBJ2-1|TRBD2
TGTGCCTGGAGTCTGGTAGCGGGGGCCCCTTACAATGAGCAGTTCTTC
CAWSLVAGAPYNEQFF
>15|TRBV10-2|.|TRBJ2-7|TRBD2
TGCGCCAGCAGGGTCGGGACTACCAGCTCCTACGAGCAGTACTTC
CASRVGTTSSYEQYF
>15|TRBV9|.|TRBJ1-3|TRBD1
TGTGCCAGCAGCGTAGAAGGACAGGGGAAAAACACCATATATTTT
CASSVEGQGKNTIYF
>14|TRBV7-9|.|TRBJ1-2|.
TGTGCCAGCAGGTCGGACAGAAAAGTTTATGGCTACACCTTC
CASRSDRKVYGYTF
>15|TRBV5-4|.|TRBJ2-7|.
TGTGCCAGCAGCACCCAAGACAGAAGCTCCTACGAGCAGTACTTC
CASSTQDRSSYEQYF
>15|TRBV13|.|TRBJ2-6|.
TGTGCCAGCAGCTTTACTCACGAAGGGGCCAACGTCCTGACTTTC
CASSFTHEGANVLTF
>15|TRBV19|.|TRBJ1-1|.
TGTGCCAGTAGTATAGTGGGCAGGTTGAACACTGAAGCTTTCTTT
CASSIVGRLNTEAFF
>13|TRBV2|.|TRBJ2-3|.
TGTGCCAGCATTGGCCTAGCCGCAGATACGCAGTATTTT
CASIGLAADTQYF